The 30 T cell receptor beta chains reported below all come from one sample, sequenced in a study of OX40 agonist ivuxolimab in advanced cancers. Generated by immunoSEQ multiplex PCR, the TCRdb table keeps only in-frame clones and is missing some. The data show tens of thousands of clones, with just under 90% seen just once and approximately 10% held by the top ten. The sequences come from CD4+ or CD8+ T cells sorted from blood, collected in a trial of the OX40 agonist ivuxolimab. The receptors derive from an adult with an advanced solid tumor such as melanoma, head and neck, liver or kidney cancer.

This clone was counted between two and nine times. This chain connects TRBV9 to TRBJ2-2; tentatively, D is TRBD1 (5 bases). The V gene lost 2 bases and the J gene lost 1 base, with 21 bases spanning the gap. The CDR3 has 19 amino acids. Looked up from germline, CDR1 is SGDLS and CDR2 is YYNGEE. As DNA, the CDR3 is TGTGCCAGCAGCGTTTCTATTGCAGGGTTCAGAGGGAACACCGGGGAGCTGTTTTTT. Translation: CASSVSIAGFRGNTGELFF. Based on the CDR3 plus reference TRBV9 and TRBJ2-2, the full variable domain is DSGVTQTPKHLITATGQRVTLRCSPRSGDLSVYWYQQSLDQGLQFLIQYYNGEERAKGNILERFSAQQFPDLHSELNLSSLELGDSALYFCASSVSIAGFRGNTGELFFGEGSRLTVL.

The V and J genes are TRBV5-1 and TRBJ1-4; D remains unclear. The CDR3 contains 16 residues. In germline, CDR1 is SGHRS, CDR2 YFSETQ. Trimming removed 5 bases from V and 0 bases from J, with 14 bases in between. The CDR3 DNA reads TGCGCCAGCAGGTCCCACGGAAGCGCAACTAATGAAAAACTGTTTTTT. Translating it yields CASRSHGSATNEKLFF. Using reference TRBV5-1 and TRBJ1-4 for the parts outside the CDR3, the full variable domain is KAGVTQTPRYLIKTRGQQVTLSCSPISGHRSVSWYQQTPGQGLQFLFEYFSETQRNKGNFPGRFSGRQFSNSRSEMNVSTLELGDSALYLCASRSHGSATNEKLFFGSGTQLSVL.

The V gene is TRBV4-1, the J gene TRBJ2-7; 7 bases align to TRBD1. Germline CDR1 is MGHRA and CDR2 is YSYEKL. Trimming cost V 0 bases and J 2 bases; bases outside gene matches: 7. The CDR3 totals 16 residues. CDR3 protein: CASSQERGHQAYEQYF. CDR3 nucleotide sequence: TGCGCCAGCAGCCAAGAAAGGGGGCATCAAGCCTACGAGCAGTACTTC.

The chain has TRBV27 and TRBJ2-7; TRBD1 aligns across 9 bases. V lost 6 bases and J lost 2; bases outside the gene matches: 8. Germline lookup yields CDR1 MNHEY and CDR2 SMNVEV (reference sequence). This CDR3 region has 15 residues. Written as DNA, the CDR3 is TGTGCCAGCAGCTCAGCGGGACAGGGAGCCTACGAGCAGTACTTC. It is translated as CASSSAGQGAYEQYF.

The J gene is TRBJ2-7, the V gene TRBV5-4; TRBD2 aligns across 10 bases. The germline V gene has CDR1 SGHNT and CDR2 YYREEE (reference sequence). CDR3 length: 15 amino acids. V shed 3 bases and J 2 bases; nucleotides not matched to a gene: 5. CDR3 amino acids: CASSSISGGTYEQYF. CDR3 DNA sequence: TGTGCCAGCAGCTCGATTAGCGGGGGGACCTACGAGCAGTACTTC.

The chain joins TRBV7-3 to TRBJ2-2, with D possibly called TRBD1 or TRBD2 (5 bases each). V shed 5 bases and J shed 9 bases, with 10 bases lying between them. Germline assignment: CDR1 SGHTA and CDR2 FQGTGA. This CDR3 contains 12 residues. The CDR3 reads CASSPGARELFF. In DNA form, the CDR3 reads TGTGCCAGCAGCCCCGGGGCCAGGGAGCTGTTTTTT.

This chain connects TRBV6-5 to TRBJ1-2; D unclear. The V gene's germline CDR1 is MNHEY and CDR2 SVGAGI. The CDR3 length is 14 residues. V was shortened by 2 bases and J by 8 bases, with 15 bases between the two germline ends. The CDR3: CASSYDQSFGGYTF. The CDR3 coding sequence is TGTGCCAGCAGTTACGACCAGTCTTTCGGGGGCTACACCTTC.

The chain employs TRBV15 and TRBJ1-5; 9 bases are shared with TRBD1. After removal of 5 bases from V and 5 bases from J, the junction contained 7 bases not matched to a gene. The germline V gene has CDR1 LNHNV and CDR2 YYDKDF (reference sequence). The CDR3 loop spans 15 amino acids. As DNA, the CDR3 is TGTGCCACCAGCGAAACAGGGGGCTGGGATCAGCCCCAGCATTTT. Encoded protein: CATSETGGWDQPQHF.

This chain uses TRBV10-2 with TRBJ2-7, with D possibly matching TRBD2 (6 bases). The V and J ends lost 7 bases and 5 bases respectively, with 18 bases between them. This CDR3 region has 14 residues. In germline, CDR1 is WSHSY, CDR2 SAAADI. CDR3 sequence (DNA): TGCGCCAGCAACGCGCCGGGAGCTAGTGACGAGCAGTACTTC. Protein sequence: CASNAPGASDEQYF.

The chain uses TRBV27 and TRBJ2-7, with 9 positions matching TRBD1. The ends lost 8 bases at V and 1 base at J; junction bases unmatched: 6. The CDR3 loop spans 14 amino acids. Germline values: CDR1 MNHEY, CDR2 SMNVEV (reference sequence). The CDR3 protein is CASVRGTGSYEQYF. The CDR3 DNA is TGTGCCAGCGTCAGGGGGACAGGGTCCTACGAGCAGTACTTC.

This clone was observed once. The J gene is TRBJ2-1, the V gene TRBV27, with D hard to call. CDR1 is MNHEY and CDR2 is SMNVEV in the germline V gene (reference sequence). The CDR3 runs 13 residues. V lost 3 bases to trimming and J lost 5 bases, with 8 bases between them. The CDR3 region has the DNA TGTGCCAGCAGTTTCGACACCCACAATGAGCAGTTCTTC. Its protein product is CASSFDTHNEQFF.

The chain combines TRBV15 with TRBJ1-4; TRBD1 matches at 7 bases. J lost 3 bases, V lost 4 bases, and 11 bases had no gene match. From germline, CDR1 is LNHNV and CDR2 YYDKDF (reference sequence). The CDR3 is made up of 17 amino acids. The DNA of the CDR3 is TGTGCCACCAGCAAGACAGGGACCGTTGCGGCTAATGAAAAACTGTTTTTT. It is translated as CATSKTGTVAANEKLFF.

The chain employs TRBV7-9 and TRBJ1-1; D gene uncertain. The ends were cut back, 6 bases at V and 1 base at J, with 9 bases in the middle. The CDR3 is 13 amino acids. Germline values: CDR1 SEHNR, CDR2 FQNEAQ (reference sequence). In DNA, the CDR3 is TGTGCCAGCAGGGTCAGAGGGAACACTGAAGCTTTCTTT. Translation: CASRVRGNTEAFF.

This clone has only one observation. In DNA, the CDR3 is TGCGCCAGCAGCTTGGACGCGGGGACAGCCTATGGCTACACCTTC. Its translation: CASSLDAGTAYGYTF. The chain uses TRBV5-1 and TRBJ1-2; 7 bases are shared with TRBD1. This CDR3 comprises 15 residues. Germline V gene sequence: CDR1 SGHRS, CDR2 YFSETQ. The V and J ends lost 0 bases and 4 bases, in that order; junction bases with no gene match: 6.

The rearrangement uses TRBV10-2 and TRBJ1-5; 7 bases are shared with TRBD1. After removal of 8 bases from V and 0 bases from J, the junction contained 7 bases not matched to a gene. This CDR3 is 15 amino acids long. Germline loops: CDR1 WSHSY, CDR2 SAAADI. The CDR3 region has the DNA TGCGCCAGCGGAGGTACAGGGGTTAGCAATCAGCCCCAGCATTTT. Translation gives CASGGTGVSNQPQHF.

The gene calls are TRBV6-1 and TRBJ2-1; D remains ambiguous. The CDR3 runs 15 residues. Germline V gene sequence: CDR1 MNHNS, CDR2 SASEGT. Deletions cut 6 bases from V and 0 bases from J, with 12 bases between. The CDR3 sequence is CASRPGLSSYNEQFF. In DNA, the CDR3 is TGTGCCAGCAGGCCGGGCCTTAGCTCCTACAATGAGCAGTTCTTC.

J is TRBJ1-2 and V is TRBV5-1, with 8 bases that match TRBD1. CDR3 length: 17 residues. Germline V gene sequence: CDR1 SGHRS, CDR2 YFSETQ. J lost 5 bases, V lost 4 bases, and 16 bases had no gene match. CDR3 sequence reads: CASSGPDRGGSWYGYTF. In DNA, the CDR3 is TGCGCCAGCAGCGGTCCCGACAGGGGAGGATCTTGGTATGGCTACACCTTC. Full variable domain (missing parts from reference TRBV5-1 and TRBJ1-2): KAGVTQTPRYLIKTRGQQVTLSCSPISGHRSVSWYQQTPGQGLQFLFEYFSETQRNKGNFPGRFSGRQFSNSRSEMNVSTLELGDSALYLCASSGPDRGGSWYGYTFGSGTRLTVV.

This clone was recorded a few times. The V and J genes are TRBV7-7 and TRBJ2-7; D not certain. From germline, CDR1 is SSHAT and CDR2 FNYEAQ (reference sequence). The V end was cut by 3 bases, the J end by 3 bases, with 9 bases between. This CDR3 comprises 13 residues. The DNA of the CDR3 is TGTGCCAGCAGCTTCAGGTCGGGCTACGAGCAGTACTTC. Translated, it gives CASSFRSGYEQYF.

The rearrangement joins TRBV6-5 to TRBJ1-2; D gene unclear. Germline V gene data show CDR1 as MNHEY and CDR2 as SVGAGI. The V end was cut by 4 bases, the J end by 1 base, with 4 bases between. The CDR3 totals 12 residues. The CDR3 here is CASSWDNYGYTF. In nucleotides, the CDR3 is TGTGCCAGCAGTTGGGATAACTATGGCTACACCTTC.

V is TRBV9 and J is TRBJ2-2; 7 bases map to TRBD2. J lost 2 bases, V lost 3 bases, and 7 bases had no gene match. CDR1 is SGDLS, CDR2 YYNGEE, per germline. There are 16 residues in the CDR3. CDR3 sequence reads: CASSGMSGTNTGELFF. In DNA form, the CDR3 reads TGTGCCAGCAGCGGGATGAGCGGGACTAACACCGGGGAGCTGTTTTTT.

The rearrangement joins TRBV29-1 to TRBJ2-1; 9 bases are a match to TRBD1. CDR3 size: 12 residues. CDR1 is SQVTM and CDR2 is ANQGSEA in the germline V gene. Trimming at V came to 6 bases and at J to 9 bases, leaving 6 bases not matched to a gene. The CDR3 DNA is TGCAGCGTATTAGACAGGGGGAGTGAGCAGTTCTTC. Its protein product is CSVLDRGSEQFF.

This clone was seen once. The chain recombines TRBV18 with TRBJ2-7, with TRBD2 matching over 14 bases. The CDR3 contains 15 residues. After removal of 4 bases from V and 4 bases from J, the junction contained 3 bases not matched to a gene. Germline CDR1 is KGHSH and CDR2 is LQKENI. CDR3 bases: TGTGCCAGCTCACAAGGGACTAGCGGGAGTTACGAGCAGTACTTC. This gives the protein CASSQGTSGSYEQYF.

The chain joins TRBV28 to TRBJ2-1; possibly TRBD2 for D (6 bases). CDR1 MDHEN and CDR2 SYDVKM come from the germline V gene. Between the trimmed V and J ends, which lost 6 bases and 7 bases, there was a span of 10 bases. The CDR3 runs 12 residues. The CDR3 bases are TGTGCCAGCAGGACGAGCGGGAATGAGCAGTTCTTC. Residues: CASRTSGNEQFF. The entire variable domain, with the rest obtained from reference TRBV28 and TRBJ2-1, is as follows: DVKVTQSSRYLVKRTGEKVFLECVQDMDHENMFWYRQDPGLGLRLIYFSYDVKMKEKGDIPEGYSVSREKKERFSLILESASTNQTSMYLCASRTSGNEQFFGPGTRLTVL.

J is TRBJ1-1 and V is TRBV7-9, with D possibly matching TRBD1 (6 bases). Germline V CDR1 and CDR2: SEHNR, FQNEAQ (reference sequence). The CDR3 has 14 residues. V dropped 2 bases and J dropped 8 bases, with 15 bases sitting between them. CDR3 DNA: TGTGCCAGCAGCTTAACAGATACCGGGACAGAAGCTTTCTTT. It specifies CASSLTDTGTEAFF. Drawing the rest from reference TRBV7-9 and TRBJ1-1, the complete variable domain is DTGVSQNPRHKITKRGQNVTFRCDPISEHNRLYWYRQTLGQGPEFLTYFQNEAQLEKSRLLSDRFSAERPKGSFSTLEIQRTEQGDSAMYLCASSLTDTGTEAFFGQGTRLTVV.

The chain uses TRBV5-1 and TRBJ2-7, with TRBD1 identical over 7 bases. J lost 3 bases, V lost 0 bases, and 3 bases had no gene match. Germline lookup yields CDR1 SGHRS and CDR2 YFSETQ. The CDR3 sequence is 14 residues long. The CDR3 DNA reads as TGCGCCAGCAGCTTGGGACAGGGTTACTACGAGCAGTACTTC. As protein: CASSLGQGYYEQYF.

The chain carries TRBV7-8 and TRBJ1-1; D unclear. Germline CDR1 is SGHVS and CDR2 is FQNEAQ. The CDR3 is 12 amino acids. V lost 3 bases, J lost 5 bases, and 7 bases lay in between. CDR3 protein: CASSFGTTEAFF. In nucleotides, the CDR3 is TGTGCCAGCAGCTTTGGTACAACTGAAGCTTTCTTT.

CDR3 region: CASSAPGGAAGELFF. In DNA form, the CDR3 reads TGTGCCAGCAGCGCCCCGGGGGGGGCCGCCGGGGAGCTGTTTTTT. The rearrangement uses TRBV9 and TRBJ2-2; 8 nucleotides match TRBD2. The trim removed 3 bases at V and 6 bases at J, leaving 7 bases unmatched. Germline V lookup: CDR1 SGDLS, CDR2 YYNGEE. The CDR3 length is 15 residues.

The V and J genes are TRBV6-5 and TRBJ1-1; a weak D match, TRBD1 (6 bases). Trimming took off 4 bases at V and 4 bases at J, with 19 bases between the two ends. The CDR3 is 16 residues long. Germline V lookup: CDR1 MNHEY, CDR2 SVGAGI. In DNA, the CDR3 is TGTGCCAGCAGTTTCCAAATGGGGGCTTTGGGCACTGAAGCTTTCTTT. Translated: CASSFQMGALGTEAFF.

This clone was seen more than once but under ten times. The rearrangement joins TRBV6-5 to TRBJ1-6, with TRBD1 matching over 9 bases. This CDR3 is 14 amino acids long. The V segment lost 6 bases and the J segment 6 bases; nucleotides outside the gene matches: 3. In germline, CDR1 is MNHEY, CDR2 SVGAGI. As DNA, the CDR3 is TGTGCCAGCAGACCGGGACAGGGTAATTCACCCCTCCACTTT. Protein product: CASRPGQGNSPLHF.

This chain joins TRBV30 and TRBJ2-2, with 12 bases that match TRBD2. Germline V lookup: CDR1 GTSNPN, CDR2 SVGIG (reference sequence). V gave up 4 bases and J gave up 0 bases; unmatched junction bases: 6. This CDR3 has 17 amino acids. Here the CDR3 reads CAWMSLAGGPNTGELFF. In DNA, the CDR3 is TGTGCCTGGATGAGTCTAGCGGGGGGGCCGAACACCGGGGAGCTGTTTTTT.